These T cell receptor beta chains were read from a single sample in a study of CD4+ T cells in melanoma. Here immunoSEQ multiplex PCR was the method, and the copy in TCRdb shows in-frame clones only, minus some. This sample carries over 15,000 clones, 80% to 90% of them seen once, and the ten largest clones take 5.1%. The material sequenced was cells from a culture (not recorded whether cultured in vitro). The source of these receptors is a human donor with melanoma. Each CDR3 is given without its conserved first and last residue.

>TRBJ2-1|TRBV29-1
SVDTGDHEQF
>TRBJ2-4|TRBV6-1
ASSEQVSLAKNIQY
>TRBJ1-1|TRBV5-5
ASSLVATAVNTEAF
>TRBJ1-2|TRBV6-1
ACLTVFYGYT
>TRBJ2-1|TRBV6-5
ASSYSSGVYNEQF
>TRBJ2-1|TRBV5-1
ASSLDGQGTNEQF
>TRBJ1-4|TRBV5-1
ASSQGQNNEKLF
>TRBJ2-7|TRBV18
ASSPPFGGYEQY
>TRBJ2-1|TRBV6-1
ASSARTGVDEQF
>TRBJ2-1|TRBV5-1
ASSLEGTSGVAEQF
>TRBJ2-2|TRBV7-8
ASSLDGAANTGELF
>TRBJ1-5|TRBV7-9
ASSLSGVLPPQH
>TRBJ1-6|TRBV11-2
ASSFLAGPKTLH
>TRBJ2-7|TRBV30
AWSRGLYEQY
>TRBJ2-1|TRBV7-8
ASSRRAGGTSTEQF
>TRBJ1-5|TRBV27
ASSERGNQPQH
>TRBJ1-3|TRBV30
AWSYSSDTIY
>TRBJ2-1|TRBV5-5
ASSLFMWTEGNEQF
>TRBJ1-2|TRBV9
ASSVEERGGAAYGYT
>TRBJ1-1|TRBV6-6
ASSDRTEMNTEAF
>TRBJ2-7|TRBV2
ASSEVPQGGEQY
>TRBJ2-1|TRBV6-6
ASSTPGGQYNEQF
>TRBJ2-7|TRBV25-1
ASSEPGLGTYEQY
>TRBJ1-6|TRBV19
ASSIIKGQGSPLH
>TRBJ1-2|TRBV6-1
ASSDPGVSGGYT
>TRBJ1-6|TRBV9
ASSPRTNSGLNSPLH
>TRBJ2-4|TRBV19
ASSRGSGGIQY
>TRBJ1-1|TRBV7-3
ASSPEGRRMNTEAF
>TRBJ1-5|TRBV7-6
ASSLFPDRVPSQPQH
>TRBJ2-5|TRBV5-4
ASSLAGRQETQY
>TRBJ1-5|TRBV6-6
ASSYEGQGSRQPQH
>TRBJ2-1|TRBV13
ASSLDLGADNEQF
>TRBJ1-1|TRBV6-6
ASLPERDTEAF
>TRBJ2-7|TRBV6-6
ASSSDGLKGSEQY
>TRBJ1-2|TRBV1
TSSQEGQGNYGYT
>TRBJ1-1|TRBV30
AWFNQPGGGSEAF
>TRBJ1-2|TRBV15
ATSRPPGDGRGYT
>TRBJ1-4|TRBV5-1
ASSSDPGSDRKLF
>TRBJ2-1|TRBV28
ASSSPQWAGYNEQF
>TRBJ2-2|TRBV6-1
ASSEWLSAGELF
>TRBJ2-5|TRBV4-2
ASSQDGRSKETQY
>TRBJ2-7|TRBV5-4
ASSLPGYEQY
>TRBJ2-3|TRBV27
ASSYASFLGFLDTQY
>TRBJ1-2|TRBV9
ASSVGLAPDYGYT
>TRBJ2-7|TRBV7-8
ASRRGGLREQY
>TRBJ2-7|TRBV19
ASRDSGTSVYEQY
>TRBJ1-6|TRBV5-1
ASSLEQGTLNSPLH
>TRBJ1-6|TRBV29-1
SAARDVNSPLH